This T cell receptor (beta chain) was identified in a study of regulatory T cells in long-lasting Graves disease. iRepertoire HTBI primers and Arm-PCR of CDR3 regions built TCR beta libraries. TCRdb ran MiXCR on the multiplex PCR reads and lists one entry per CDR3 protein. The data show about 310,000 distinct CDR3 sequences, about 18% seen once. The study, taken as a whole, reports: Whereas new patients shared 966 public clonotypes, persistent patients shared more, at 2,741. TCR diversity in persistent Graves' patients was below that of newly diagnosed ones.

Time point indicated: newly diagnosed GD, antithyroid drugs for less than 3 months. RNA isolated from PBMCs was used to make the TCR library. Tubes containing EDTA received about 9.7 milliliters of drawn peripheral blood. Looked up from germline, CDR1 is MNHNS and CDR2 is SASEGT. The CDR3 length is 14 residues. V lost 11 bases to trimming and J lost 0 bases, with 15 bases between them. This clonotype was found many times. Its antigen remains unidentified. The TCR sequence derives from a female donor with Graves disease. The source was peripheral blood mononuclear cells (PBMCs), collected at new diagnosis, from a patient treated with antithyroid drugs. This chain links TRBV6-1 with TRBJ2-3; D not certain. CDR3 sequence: CAGTDGFSTDTQYF. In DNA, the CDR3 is TGTGCCGGAACTGACGGATTTAGCACAGATACGCAGTATTTT.